This T cell receptor (beta chain) was found in a study of response to subunit inactivated influenza vaccine. Study outcomes and limitations: Authors suggested few new T cells are recruited by each seasonal influenza vaccination.

The CDR3 totals 16 residues. V was trimmed by 0 bases and J by 5 bases, leaving 16 bases between them. CDR1 is SGHVS and CDR2 is FQNEAQ in the germline V gene. On this clonotype itself: Its antigen remains unidentified.

TCRdb processed the RT-PCR reads anew with MiXCR; each CDR3 protein has one entry. The sample carries a few hundred thousand distinct CDR3 sequences, 12% to 15% recorded once. The chain employs TRBV7-8 and TRBJ1-1, with D unresolved. Specimen: PBMCs from blood, collected about 11 days after vaccination. The clonotype comes from a man aged 50-59 years who received an inactivated influenza vaccine. CDR3 protein: CASSLAVRGGLTEAFF. The CDR3 DNA sequence: TGTGCCAGCAGCTTAGCGGTACGGGGTGGGTTAACTGAAGCTTTCTTT.